Listed here is a single T cell receptor (beta chain). This entry comes from a study of blood T cell repertoires in COVID-19. Study-wide context: From T cells, B-cell-depleted T cells, or PBMCs came the material, which was cDNA or gDNA.

The Seattle site enrolled patients during active infection and followed them longitudinally. Repertoires were generated with immunoSEQ multiplex PCR, while TCRdb's copy carries only in-frame clones and drops some. The sample lists tens of thousands of clones, approximately 83% seen once, with about 8.8% in the top ten. The sequence came from an elderly man with COVID-19, enrolled during active disease. The specimen sequenced was peripheral blood.

This CDR3 is CASSTGLAGFADTQYF. In nucleotides, the CDR3 is TGCGCCAGCAGCACGGGACTAGCGGGATTCGCAGATACGCAGTATTTT. The rearrangement links TRBV5-1 to TRBJ2-3; 13 bases agree with TRBD2. From germline, CDR1 is SGHRS and CDR2 YFSETQ. V trimming: 4 bases; J trimming: 4 bases; junction bases outside the gene matches: 6. The length of the CDR3 is 16 residues.